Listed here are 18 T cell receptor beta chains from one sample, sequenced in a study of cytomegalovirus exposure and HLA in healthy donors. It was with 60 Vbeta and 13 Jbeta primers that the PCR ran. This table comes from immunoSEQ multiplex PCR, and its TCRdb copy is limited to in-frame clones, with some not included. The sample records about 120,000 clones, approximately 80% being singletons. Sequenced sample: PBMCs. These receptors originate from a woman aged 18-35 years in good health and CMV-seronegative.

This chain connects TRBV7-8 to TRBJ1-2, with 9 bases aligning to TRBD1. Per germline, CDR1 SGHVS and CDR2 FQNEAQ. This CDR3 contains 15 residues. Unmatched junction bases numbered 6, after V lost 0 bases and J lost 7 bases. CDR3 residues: CASSLANRGQGGYTF. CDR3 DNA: TGTGCCAGCAGCTTAGCTAACAGGGGGCAGGGTGGCTACACCTTC.

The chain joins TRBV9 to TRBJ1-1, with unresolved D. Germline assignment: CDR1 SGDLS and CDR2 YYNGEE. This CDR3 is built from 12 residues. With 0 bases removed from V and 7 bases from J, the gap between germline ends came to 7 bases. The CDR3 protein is CASSVAGNEAFF. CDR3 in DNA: TGTGCCAGCAGCGTAGCAGGAAATGAAGCTTTCTTT.

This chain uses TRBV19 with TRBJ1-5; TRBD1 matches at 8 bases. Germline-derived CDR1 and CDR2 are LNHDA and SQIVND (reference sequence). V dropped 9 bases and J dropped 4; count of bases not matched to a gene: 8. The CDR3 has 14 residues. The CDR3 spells CASVQGENNQPQHF. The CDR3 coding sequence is TGTGCCAGCGTACAGGGGGAAAATAATCAGCCCCAGCATTTT. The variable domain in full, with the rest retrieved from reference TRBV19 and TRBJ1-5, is DGGITQSPKYLFRKEGQNVTLSCEQNLNHDAMYWYRQDPGQGLRLIYYSQIVNDFQKGDIAEGYSVSREKKESFPLTVTSAQKNPTAFYLCASVQGENNQPQHFGDGTRLSIL.

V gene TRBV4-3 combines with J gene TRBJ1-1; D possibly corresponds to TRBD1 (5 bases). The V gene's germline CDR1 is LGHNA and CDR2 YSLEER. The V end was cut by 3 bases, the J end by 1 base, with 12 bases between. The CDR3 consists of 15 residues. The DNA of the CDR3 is TGCGCCAGCAGCCAGGCTGTACAGGCGAACACTGAAGCTTTCTTT. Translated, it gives CASSQAVQANTEAFF.

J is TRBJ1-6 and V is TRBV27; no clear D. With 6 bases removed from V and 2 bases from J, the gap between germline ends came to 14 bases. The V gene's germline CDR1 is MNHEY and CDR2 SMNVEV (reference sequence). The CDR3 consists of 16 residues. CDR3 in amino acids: CASSLRAGTYNSPLHF. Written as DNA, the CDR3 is TGTGCCAGCAGCCTCCGCGCGGGGACCTATAATTCACCCCTCCACTTT.

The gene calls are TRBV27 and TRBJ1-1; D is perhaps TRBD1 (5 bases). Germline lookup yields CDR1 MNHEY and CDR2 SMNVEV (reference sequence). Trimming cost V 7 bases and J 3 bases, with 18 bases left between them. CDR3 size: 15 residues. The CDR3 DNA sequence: TGTGCCAGCACCTCCGGAGGAGGGACGGACACTGAAGCTTTCTTT. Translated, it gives CASTSGGGTDTEAFF.

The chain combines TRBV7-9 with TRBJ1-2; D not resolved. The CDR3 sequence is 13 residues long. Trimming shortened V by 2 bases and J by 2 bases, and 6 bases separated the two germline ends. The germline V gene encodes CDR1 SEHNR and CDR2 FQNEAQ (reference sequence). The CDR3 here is CASSLQENYGYTF. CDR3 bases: TGTGCCAGCAGCTTACAGGAAAACTATGGCTACACCTTC.

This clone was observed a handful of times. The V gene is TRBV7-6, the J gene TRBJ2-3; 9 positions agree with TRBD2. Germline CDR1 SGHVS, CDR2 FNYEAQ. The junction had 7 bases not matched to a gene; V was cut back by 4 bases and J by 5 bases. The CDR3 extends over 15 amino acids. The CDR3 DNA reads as TGTGCCAGCAGCTCAACCCCACTAGCGGGAGATACGCAGTATTTT. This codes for CASSSTPLAGDTQYF.

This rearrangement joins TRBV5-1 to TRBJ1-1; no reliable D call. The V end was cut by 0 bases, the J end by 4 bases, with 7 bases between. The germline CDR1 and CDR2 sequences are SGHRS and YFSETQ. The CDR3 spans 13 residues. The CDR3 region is CASSLVGSTEAFF. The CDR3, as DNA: TGCGCCAGCAGCTTGGTTGGTAGCACTGAAGCTTTCTTT.

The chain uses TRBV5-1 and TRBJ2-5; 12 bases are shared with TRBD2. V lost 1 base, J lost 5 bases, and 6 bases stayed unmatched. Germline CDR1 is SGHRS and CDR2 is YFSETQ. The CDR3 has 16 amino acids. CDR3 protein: CASSLRPSGRVETQYF. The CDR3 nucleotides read TGCGCCAGCAGCTTGAGGCCTAGCGGGAGGGTTGAGACCCAGTACTTC.

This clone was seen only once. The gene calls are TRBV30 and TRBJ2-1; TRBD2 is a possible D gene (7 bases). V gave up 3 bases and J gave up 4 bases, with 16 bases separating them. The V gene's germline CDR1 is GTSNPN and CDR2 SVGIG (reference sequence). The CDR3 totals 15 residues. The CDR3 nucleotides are TGTGCCTGGAGCCGCGGGGGCACGAATTACAATGAGCAGTTCTTC. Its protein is CAWSRGGTNYNEQFF.

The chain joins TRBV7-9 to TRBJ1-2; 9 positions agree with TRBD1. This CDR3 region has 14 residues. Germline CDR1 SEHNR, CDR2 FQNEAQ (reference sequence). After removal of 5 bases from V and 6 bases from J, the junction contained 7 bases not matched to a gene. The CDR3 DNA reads TGTGCCAGCAGCCCGCGGACAGGGGAAGATGGCTACACCTTC. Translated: CASSPRTGEDGYTF.

This CDR3 reads CASSEASGQAISGANVLTF. The CDR3, as DNA: TGTGCCAGCAGTGAAGCCTCTGGACAGGCAATCTCTGGGGCCAACGTCCTGACTTTC. The chain joins TRBV2 to TRBJ2-6; 7 nucleotides align to TRBD1. J was trimmed by 0 bases and V by 0 bases; bases with no gene match: 8. Germline values: CDR1 SNHLY, CDR2 FYNNEI. This CDR3 contains 19 residues. Full variable domain (outside the CDR3, taken from reference TRBV2 and TRBJ2-6): EPEVTQTPSHQVTQMGQEVILRCVPISNHLYFYWYRQILGQKVEFLVSFYNNEISEKSEIFDDQFSVERPDGSNFTLKIRSTKLEDSAMYFCASSEASGQAISGANVLTFGAGSRLTVL.

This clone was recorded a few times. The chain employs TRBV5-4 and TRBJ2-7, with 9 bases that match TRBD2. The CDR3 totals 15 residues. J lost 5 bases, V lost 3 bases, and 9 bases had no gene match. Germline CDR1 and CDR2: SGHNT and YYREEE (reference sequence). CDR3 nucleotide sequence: TGTGCCAGCAGCTCATCCGGGACTAGCCTCAACGAGCAGTACTTC. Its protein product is CASSSSGTSLNEQYF. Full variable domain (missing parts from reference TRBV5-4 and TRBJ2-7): ETGVTQSPTHLIKTRGQQVTLRCSSQSGHNTVSWYQQALGQGPQFIFQYYREEENGRGNFPPRFSGLQFPNYSSELNVNALELDDSALYLCASSSSGTSLNEQYFGPGTRLTVT.

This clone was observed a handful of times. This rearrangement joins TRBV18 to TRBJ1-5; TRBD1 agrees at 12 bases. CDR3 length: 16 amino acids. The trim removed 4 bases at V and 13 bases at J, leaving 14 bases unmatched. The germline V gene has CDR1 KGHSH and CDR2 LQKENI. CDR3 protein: CASSLLLPGQGAGQHF. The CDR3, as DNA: TGTGCCAGCTCACTCTTATTGCCGGGACAGGGGGCAGGTCAGCATTTT.

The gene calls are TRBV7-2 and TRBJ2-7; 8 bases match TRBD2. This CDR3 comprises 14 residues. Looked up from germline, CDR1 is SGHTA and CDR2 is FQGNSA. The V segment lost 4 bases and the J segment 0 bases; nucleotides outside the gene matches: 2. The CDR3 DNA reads TGTGCCAGCAGCTCGCGGGGGGCCTCCTACGAGCAGTACTTC. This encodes CASSSRGASYEQYF.

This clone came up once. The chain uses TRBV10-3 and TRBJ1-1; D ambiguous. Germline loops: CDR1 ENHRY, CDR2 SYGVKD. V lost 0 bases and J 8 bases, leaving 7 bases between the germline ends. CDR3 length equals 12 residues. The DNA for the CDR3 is TGTGCCATCAGTGAGTCGTCTTTGGAAGCTTTCTTT. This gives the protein CAISESSLEAFF.

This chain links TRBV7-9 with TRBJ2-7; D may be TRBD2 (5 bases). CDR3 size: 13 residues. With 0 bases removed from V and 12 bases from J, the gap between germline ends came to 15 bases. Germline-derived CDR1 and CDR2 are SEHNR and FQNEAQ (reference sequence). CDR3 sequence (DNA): TGTGCCAGCAGCTTAGCCTTGGCGGGCTCTCGGTACTTC. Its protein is CASSLALAGSRYF. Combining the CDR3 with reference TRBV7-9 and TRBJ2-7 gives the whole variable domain DTGVSQNPRHKITKRGQNVTFRCDPISEHNRLYWYRQTLGQGPEFLTYFQNEAQLEKSRLLSDRFSAERPKGSFSTLEIQRTEQGDSAMYLCASSLALAGSRYFGPGTRLTVT.